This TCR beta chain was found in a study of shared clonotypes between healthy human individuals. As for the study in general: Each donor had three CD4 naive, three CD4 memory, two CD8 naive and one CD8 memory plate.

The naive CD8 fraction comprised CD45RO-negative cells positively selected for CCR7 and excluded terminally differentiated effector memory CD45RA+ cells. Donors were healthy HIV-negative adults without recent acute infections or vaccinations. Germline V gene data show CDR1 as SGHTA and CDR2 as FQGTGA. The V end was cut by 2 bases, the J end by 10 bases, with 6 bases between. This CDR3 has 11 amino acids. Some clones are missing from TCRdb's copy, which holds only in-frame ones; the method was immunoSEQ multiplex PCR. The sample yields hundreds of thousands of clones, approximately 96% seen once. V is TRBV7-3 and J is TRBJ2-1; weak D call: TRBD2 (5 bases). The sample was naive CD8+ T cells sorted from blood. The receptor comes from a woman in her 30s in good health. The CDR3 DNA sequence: TGTGCCAGCAGCTTATCTAGCGAGCAGTTCTTC. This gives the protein CASSLSSEQFF.